Listed here are 20 T cell receptor beta chains from one sample, sequenced in a study of human T cells and chemical hapten exposure (TCRdb year 2021). The library was obtained by RACE. The listed sequencing device is NextSeq 500. The public reads were quality trimmed at Q25 with fastp and then assembled into clones with MiXCR by TCRdb, keeping productive beta chains. Every entry covers one CDR3 protein and lists the most common genes and DNA from its rows. This sample holds 300,000 to 400,000 distinct CDR3 sequences; roughly 6.9% were observed only once. Around 8.2% of the sample is in the top ten clones. Sample time point, as interpreted from the label and publication: patch test 1, 2 weeks after DPC sensitization. The treatment or condition label of this sample denotes: therapeutic diphenylcyclopropenone sensitization with weekly scalp DPC. Specimen: whole blood, collected in connection with sensitization to the hapten diphenylcyclopropenone (DPC). The receptors stem from a woman under 30 with alopecia areata. Some clones in this sample may be carry-over from other donors' samples.

Details on this clonotype: A much larger clone is a single base away; this may be a read error. The chain links TRBV20-1 to TRBJ2-1; D is undetermined. Germline assignment: CDR1 DFQATT and CDR2 SNEGSKA (reference sequence). This CDR3 spans 15 amino acids. The CDR3 reads CSAPQPTHSYNEHFF. In DNA form, the CDR3 reads TGCAGTGCTCCACAACCTACGCACTCCTACAATGAGCATTTCTTC.

This clonotype has a handful of counts. The chain combines TRBV7-2 with TRBJ1-4, with D possibly being TRBD1 (6 bases). Germline CDR1 is SGHTA and CDR2 is FQGNSA. Between the trimmed V and J ends, which lost 5 bases and 8 bases, there was a span of 18 bases. The CDR3 has 15 residues. CDR3 amino acids: CASSTNRAVVEKLFF. CDR3 DNA sequence: TGTGCCAGCAGCACGAACAGGGCCGTGGTGGAAAAACTGTTTTTT.

This clonotype was seen at least ten times. The V and J genes are TRBV29-1 and TRBJ2-7; the D gene could be TRBD1 or TRBD2 (5 bases each). The CDR3 runs 14 residues. V gave up 6 bases and J gave up 0 bases, with 15 bases separating them. CDR1 is SQVTM, CDR2 ANQGSEA, per germline. The CDR3 bases are TGCAGCGTATGCCGGGACGGAGACTCCTACGAGCAGTACTTC. Its protein is CSVCRDGDSYEQYF.

The sample holds a few counts of this clonotype. This chain links TRBV7-3 with TRBJ2-2; D might be TRBD1 (5 bases). Germline-derived CDR1 and CDR2 are SGHTA and FQGTGA. This CDR3 spans 14 amino acids. The V end was cut by 5 bases, the J end by 4 bases, with 11 bases between. Here the CDR3 reads CASSQGHFTGELFF. The DNA for the CDR3 is TGTGCCAGCAGCCAAGGACACTTCACCGGGGAGCTGTTTTTT.

The sample holds many counts of this clonotype. The V gene is TRBV20-1, the J gene TRBJ2-3; D may be TRBD1 or TRBD2 (7 bases each). There are 16 residues in the CDR3. The V gene lost 1 base and the J gene lost 3 bases, with 17 bases spanning the gap. CDR1 is DFQATT and CDR2 is SNEGSKA in the germline V gene (reference sequence). CDR3 bases: TGCAGTGCTAGAGCCCAGACAGGGAGGGAAACAGATACGCAGTATTTT. The encoded protein is CSARAQTGRETDTQYF.

This clonotype was counted between two and nine times. The rearrangement links TRBV4-1 to TRBJ2-5; 9 positions agree with TRBD2. CDR3 size: 16 residues. Trimming at V came to 1 base and at J to 4 bases, leaving 7 bases not matched to a gene. In germline, CDR1 is MGHRA, CDR2 YSYEKL. CDR3 region: CASSQASGATLETQYF. For the CDR3, the DNA is TGCGCCAGCAGCCAAGCTAGCGGGGCTACTTTAGAGACCCAGTACTTC.

This clonotype appeared a single time. The chain uses TRBV4-2 and TRBJ1-3; D gene uncertain. Germline CDR1 is LGHNA and CDR2 is YNFKEQ. Trimming pared 0 bases from V and 0 bases from J, leaving 6 bases between. CDR3 length: 15 residues. This chain's CDR3 is CASSQDEVSGNTIYF. The CDR3 nucleotides are TGTGCCAGCAGCCAAGATGAGGTCTCTGGAAACACCATATATTTT.

This clonotype appeared a few times. The rearrangement joins TRBV6-1 to TRBJ1-5, with a weak D call TRBD1 (5 bases). There are 14 residues in the CDR3. The V end lost 3 bases, the J end lost 5 bases, and 11 bases lay between the germline ends. In germline, CDR1 is MNHNS, CDR2 SASEGT. CDR3 sequence (DNA): TGTGCCAGCAGTGACCGGGGGACGGATCAGCCCCAGCATTTT. It codes for CASSDRGTDQPQHF.

The chain joins TRBV5-1 to TRBJ1-1; 10 nucleotides line up with TRBD1. CDR1 and CDR2 (germline): SGHRS, YFSETQ. The trim removed 3 bases at V and 5 bases at J, leaving 7 bases unmatched. This CDR3 contains 15 residues. CDR3: CASSWGQGLTTEAFF. The CDR3 DNA follows: TGCGCCAGCAGCTGGGGACAGGGGCTTACGACTGAAGCTTTCTTT.

The sample holds a few counts of this clonotype. The chain couples TRBV10-3 to TRBJ2-1; 8 nucleotides align to TRBD2. After removal of 3 bases from V and 0 bases from J, the junction contained 7 bases not matched to a gene. Germline V gene lookup returns CDR1 ENHRY and CDR2 SYGVKD. This CDR3 is built from 17 residues. CDR3 nucleotides: TGTGCCATCAGTGACGGCGGGGGGCTAAGCTCCTACAATGAGCAGTTCTTC. Translated: CAISDGGGLSSYNEQFF.

This clonotype has a count of ten or more. This rearrangement joins TRBV5-6 to TRBJ2-6, with D perhaps TRBD1 (5 bases). Trimming shortened V by 4 bases and J by 6 bases, and 14 bases separated the two germline ends. The CDR3 loop spans 15 amino acids. Germline CDR1 and CDR2: SGHDT and YYEEEE. CDR3 nucleotides: TGTGCCAGCAGCCCTAATTCTGGGGCGGCCAACGTCCTGACTTTC. Translated: CASSPNSGAANVLTF.

This clonotype was seen more than once but under ten times. V gene TRBV3-1 combines with J gene TRBJ1-6; a weak D match, TRBD1 (5 bases). Trimming shortened V by 0 bases and J by 6 bases, and 6 bases separated the two germline ends. Looked up from germline, CDR1 is LGHDT and CDR2 is YNNKEL (reference sequence). The CDR3 consists of 14 residues. CDR3: CASSQEDTNSPLHF. CDR3 sequence (DNA): TGTGCCAGCAGCCAAGAGGACACTAATTCACCCCTCCACTTT. Full variable domain (outside the CDR3, taken from reference TRBV3-1 and TRBJ1-6): DTAVSQTPKYLVTQMGNDKSIKCEQNLGHDTMYWYKQDSKKFLKIMFSYNNKELIINETVPNRFSPKSPDKAHLNLHINSLELGDSAVYFCASSQEDTNSPLHFGNGTRLTVT.

V gene TRBV28 combines with J gene TRBJ2-7; 7 bases are shared with TRBD1. This CDR3 is built from 13 residues. Germline loops: CDR1 MDHEN, CDR2 SYDVKM. The V and J ends lost 4 bases and 5 bases, in that order; junction bases with no gene match: 5. This CDR3 reads CASSSYTGDEQYF. The CDR3 DNA reads as TGTGCCAGCAGTTCCTATACAGGGGACGAGCAGTACTTC.

CDR3 nucleotides: TGTGCCAGCAGTTTGTCGGGGGTTAACTACGAGCAGTACTTC. It is translated as CASSLSGVNYEQYF. The chain has TRBV28 and TRBJ2-7, with D perhaps matching TRBD2 (6 bases). Trimming removed 3 bases at V and 3 bases at J, with 12 bases between. CDR1 and CDR2 (germline): MDHEN, SYDVKM. The CDR3 has 14 amino acids.

This clonotype was detected ten times or more. The chain carries TRBV2 and TRBJ2-3; D may be TRBD2 (6 bases). This CDR3 contains 14 residues. The germline V gene encodes CDR1 SNHLY and CDR2 FYNNEI. The V gene lost 6 bases and the J gene lost 4 bases, with 14 bases spanning the gap. This chain's CDR3 is CASSREGGADTQYF. The DNA for the CDR3 is TGTGCCAGCAGCCGGGAAGGAGGGGCAGATACGCAGTATTTT.

This clonotype showed up many times. The chain uses TRBV6-6 and TRBJ2-4; no clear D gene. Germline loops: CDR1 MNHNY, CDR2 SVGAGI (reference sequence). V was clipped by 7 bases and J by 0 bases, with 13 bases between them. The CDR3 runs to 15 residues. The CDR3 region is CASIMRWEAKNIQYF. In nucleotides, the CDR3 is TGTGCCAGCATCATGAGGTGGGAAGCCAAAAACATTCAGTACTTC.

This clonotype was counted ten times or more. V and J are TRBV24-1 and TRBJ2-1, with unresolved D. The germline V gene has CDR1 KGHDR and CDR2 SFDVKD. The CDR3 runs 12 residues. The germline V and J ends were trimmed by 4 bases and 8 bases, with 8 bases remaining between them. CDR3 nucleotide sequence: TGTGCCACCAGTGACAGAAGGGATGAGCAGTTCTTC. This encodes CATSDRRDEQFF.

This clonotype was counted a single time. A read error may explain this, as a much larger clone is one base away. The CDR3 DNA reads as TGTGCCAGCAGAGAGACAATATATCGGACTGAAGCTTTCTTT. Translation: CASRETIYRTEAFF. The V and J genes are TRBV6-2 or TRBV6-3 and TRBJ1-1; D unclear. Trimming pared 6 bases from V and 5 bases from J, leaving 16 bases between. This CDR3 region has 14 residues. Germline values: CDR1 MNHEY, CDR2 SVGEGT.

This clonotype showed up just a few times. The genes are TRBV20-1 and TRBJ1-2; maybe TRBD1 (5 bases). The ends were cut back, 6 bases at V and 6 bases at J, with 14 bases in the middle. Looked up from germline, CDR1 is DFQATT and CDR2 is SNEGSKA (reference sequence). The CDR3 is 12 residues long. DNA for the CDR3: TGCAGTGCCCACGCACAGGCGGATGGCTACACCTTC. This gives the protein CSAHAQADGYTF.

This clonotype was detected ten times or more. This chain joins TRBV6-2 or TRBV6-3 and TRBJ2-5, with D possibly being TRBD2 (6 bases). The length of the CDR3 is 14 residues. Germline CDR1 and CDR2: MNHEY and SVGEGT. Trimming stripped 6 bases from V and 5 bases from J, with 16 bases between. CDR3 in amino acids: CASSSISGRETQYF. CDR3 nucleotide sequence: TGTGCCAGCAGCTCCATAAGCGGGCGGGAGACCCAGTACTTC.